Shown below are 23 T cell receptor beta chains from a single sample sequenced in a study of CD8 T cells in ankylosing spondylitis. From the 5' RACE reads, TCRdb called clonotypes with MiXCR, one entry per CDR3 protein. The sample holds about 260,000 distinct CDR3 sequences, approximately 20% seen once. Input material: blood, either unsorted or a sorted T cell fraction (not recorded which). The source is a male donor with ankylosing spondylitis or in good health (not recorded which).

The table lists this clonotype with a few counts. The chain couples TRBV6-2 or TRBV6-3 to TRBJ1-1, with no clear D. Germline CDR1 and CDR2: MNHEY and SVGEGT. The CDR3 has 15 amino acids. V lost 0 bases to trimming and J lost 0 bases, with 8 bases between them. This CDR3 reads CASSYSMQLNTEAFF. The CDR3 DNA is TGTGCCAGCAGTTACTCGATGCAGTTGAACACTGAAGCTTTCTTT.

The chain recombines TRBV20-1 with TRBJ2-3; 8 bases map to TRBD2. The CDR3 spans 16 residues. With 4 bases clipped from V and 2 bases from J, the junction kept 11 bases outside the gene matches. Germline-derived CDR1 and CDR2 are DFQATT and SNEGSKA (reference sequence). CDR3 region: CSATLVGGGNTDTQYF. The CDR3 region has the DNA TGCAGTGCTACTTTGGTTGGCGGGGGGAACACAGATACGCAGTATTTT.

Only a few counts were recorded for this clonotype. This chain connects TRBV20-1 to TRBJ2-3, with D perhaps TRBD2 (7 bases). The CDR3 extends over 15 amino acids. V gave up 3 bases and J gave up 2 bases, with 15 bases separating them. Per germline, CDR1 DFQATT and CDR2 SNEGSKA (reference sequence). CDR3 DNA: TGCAGTGCTAGCCAAGGGGGGGCCCTCACAGATACGCAGTATTTT. Translation gives CSASQGGALTDTQYF.

This clonotype was detected a few times. The V call is TRBV4-2, the J call TRBJ2-5, with 8 bases fitting TRBD2. The CDR3 length is 16 residues. Per the germline V gene, CDR1 is LGHNA and CDR2 is YNFKEQ. J was trimmed by 1 base and V by 4 bases; bases with no gene match: 8. CDR3 amino acids: CASSRTRGGSQETQYF. The CDR3 nucleotides are TGTGCCAGCAGCCGCACCCGGGGGGGGTCCCAAGAGACCCAGTACTTC.

About this clonotype: A much larger clonotype is one base distant, so this may be a read error. V gene TRBV7-6 combines with J gene TRBJ2-2; D gene ambiguous. CDR3 length: 13 amino acids. From germline, CDR1 is SGHVS and CDR2 FNYEAQ. The CDR3 sequence is CASSFENTWELFF. CDR3 DNA: TGTGCCAGCAGCTTCGAGAACACCTGGGAGCTGTTTTTT.

This clonotype was recorded a few times. This chain uses TRBV28 with TRBJ2-7; TRBD1 matches at 7 bases. Trimming removed 6 bases from V and 3 bases from J; junction bases left unmatched: 14. The length of the CDR3 is 16 residues. Germline-derived CDR1 and CDR2 are MDHEN and SYDVKM. The CDR3 region is CASRPAGGRLRYEQYV. The CDR3, as DNA: TGTGCCAGCAGACCTGCAGGGGGAAGGCTGCGCTACGAGCAGTACGTC.

This clonotype was seen a handful of times. V usage is TRBV21-1 and J usage is TRBJ2-1; TRBD2, as called in the table, went unchecked against the DNA. TRBV21-1 is classified as a pseudogene. The CDR3 covers 15 residues. CDR3 DNA sequence: TGTGCCAGCAGCAAGGATTGGACTAGTAACAATGAGCAGTTCTTC. This gives the protein CASSKDWTSNNEQFF.

This clonotype came up a few times. The gene calls are TRBV5-1 and TRBJ1-2; TRBD1 aligns across 7 bases. Trimming removed 4 bases from V and 8 bases from J; junction bases left unmatched: 11. The CDR3 consists of 14 residues. CDR1 is SGHRS, CDR2 YFSETQ, per germline. The CDR3 bases are TGCGCCAGCAGCGGGGACAGCCGATTAGGGGGCTACACCTTC. It translates to CASSGDSRLGGYTF.

The chain combines TRBV6-1 with TRBJ1-2; 10 bases agree with TRBD1. J lost 6 bases, V lost 5 bases, and 6 bases had no gene match. CDR1 is MNHNS and CDR2 is SASEGT in the germline V gene. The CDR3 runs to 14 residues. CDR3 bases: TGTGCCAGCAGTACCCGGGACAGGGGAGATGGCTACACCTTC. Protein product: CASSTRDRGDGYTF.

The rearrangement uses TRBV6-5 and TRBJ2-2, with 11 bases lining up with TRBD1. CDR3 length: 15 amino acids. Germline V lookup: CDR1 MNHEY, CDR2 SVGAGI. Germline trimming cut 3 bases from V and 7 bases from J; bases unmatched to any gene: 4. The CDR3 region is CASSYGQGADGELFF. The CDR3 bases are TGTGCCAGCAGTTATGGACAGGGGGCAGACGGGGAGCTGTTTTTT.

This clonotype was observed a few times. The chain joins TRBV19 to TRBJ2-1; the D is unclear. The CDR3 totals 14 residues. CDR1 is LNHDA and CDR2 is SQIVND in the germline V gene (reference sequence). Trimming removed 1 base from V and 8 bases from J, with 12 bases in between. The DNA for the CDR3 is TGTGCCAGTAGTATAGGACCGGCAAGGGATGAGCAGTTCTTC. Amino acids: CASSIGPARDEQFF.

The count of this clonotype is one. The chain links TRBV6-1 to TRBJ2-1, with a possible D match to TRBD1 (6 bases). CDR3 length: 12 amino acids. The V end lost 11 bases, the J end lost 5 bases, and 13 bases lay between the germline ends. Germline V gene sequence: CDR1 MNHNS, CDR2 SASEGT. The CDR3: CAVRDNNNEQFF. The CDR3 region has the DNA TGTGCCGTCCGGGACAACAACAATGAGCAGTTCTTC.

The chain is built from TRBV25-1 and TRBJ2-3; D is ambiguous. The CDR3 covers 14 residues. Germline CDR1 is MGHDK and CDR2 is SYGVNS. Trimming removed 2 bases from V and 2 bases from J, with 8 bases in between. CDR3 residues: CASSEMSSTDTQYF. Written as DNA, the CDR3 is TGTGCCAGCAGTGAAATGTCGTCCACAGATACGCAGTATTTT.

The chain is built from TRBV27 and TRBJ1-2; D is ambiguous. V lost 8 bases and J lost 2, with 12 bases in between. The CDR3 length is 13 residues. CDR1 and CDR2 (germline): MNHEY, SMNVEV (reference sequence). The CDR3 protein is CASGPSGNYGYTF. Written as DNA, the CDR3 is TGTGCCAGCGGACCGAGTGGGAACTATGGCTACACCTTC.

This clonotype was detected only a few times. V is TRBV12-5 and J is TRBJ2-5; D is perhaps TRBD1 (6 bases). Per germline, CDR1 LGHNT and CDR2 FRNRAP. Trimming left V 7 bases short and J 0 bases short, with 12 bases between. The CDR3 is 14 residues long. The CDR3 DNA sequence: TGTGCTAGTGCCATGGACAGATACCAAGAGACCCAGTACTTC. This sequence encodes CASAMDRYQETQYF.

The chain is built from TRBV4-1 and TRBJ2-3; TRBD2 matches at 7 bases. The V segment lost 0 bases and the J segment 15 bases; nucleotides outside the gene matches: 12. Germline CDR1 is MGHRA and CDR2 is YSYEKL. This CDR3 contains 14 residues. The CDR3 loop is CASSQDNAAGVHYF. The CDR3 bases are TGCGCCAGCAGCCAAGATAACGCGGCGGGAGTTCATTATTTT.

This clonotype was counted between two and nine times. V is TRBV12-3 or TRBV12-4 and J is TRBJ1-3, with D unclear. The germline V and J ends were trimmed by 6 bases and 0 bases, with 12 bases remaining between them. There are 15 residues in the CDR3. CDR3 nucleotide sequence: TGTGCCAGCAGCTCCATTGACCTCTCTGGAAACACCATATATTTT. Protein: CASSSIDLSGNTIYF.

This clonotype was counted only a few times. The chain combines TRBV5-1 with TRBJ1-6, with TRBD1 as a possible D gene (6 bases). Germline CDR1 SGHRS, CDR2 YFSETQ. The CDR3 length is 15 residues. Trimming took 6 bases from V and 4 from J, leaving 14 bases between them. DNA of the CDR3: TGCGCCAGCACCCGAGGGGGGGTTTATAATTCACCCCTCCACTTT. This codes for CASTRGGVYNSPLHF. Looking up the rest from reference TRBV5-1 and TRBJ1-6 gives the full variable domain: KAGVTQTPRYLIKTRGQQVTLSCSPISGHRSVSWYQQTPGQGLQFLFEYFSETQRNKGNFPGRFSGRQFSNSRSEMNVSTLELGDSALYLCASTRGGVYNSPLHFGNGTRLTVT.

This clonotype has ten or more counts. The rearrangement joins TRBV11-1 to TRBJ1-6; D gene uncertain. V was shortened by 5 bases and J by 5 bases, with 10 bases between the two germline ends. Looked up from germline, CDR1 is SGHAT and CDR2 is FQDESV (reference sequence). The CDR3 extends over 14 amino acids. The CDR3 sequence is CASSRRADNSPLHF. The CDR3 DNA sequence: TGTGCCAGCAGCCGCCGGGCGGATAATTCACCCCTCCACTTT. Full variable domain (remainder filled in from reference TRBV11-1 and TRBJ1-6): EAEVAQSPRYKITEKSQAVAFWCDPISGHATLYWYRQILGQGPELLVQFQDESVVDDSQLPKDRFSAERLKGVDSTLKIQPAELGDSAMYLCASSRRADNSPLHFGNGTRLTVT.

This rearrangement joins TRBV7-2 to TRBJ2-5; D is ambiguous. Between the trimmed V and J ends, which lost 5 bases and 5 bases, there was a span of 12 bases. Germline CDR1 and CDR2: SGHTA and FQGNSA. This CDR3 is 13 amino acids long. CDR3 residues: CASSPPRVETQYF. CDR3 nucleotides: TGTGCCAGCAGCCCTCCGCGCGTGGAGACCCAGTACTTC.

The chain recombines TRBV15 with TRBJ2-3; either TRBD1 or TRBD2 may fit D (5 bases each). CDR1 is LNHNV, CDR2 YYDKDF, per germline (reference sequence). The CDR3 is 15 amino acids. Trimming cost V 5 bases and J 1 base, with 13 bases left between them. CDR3: CATSANPGRTDTQYF. The CDR3 DNA reads TGTGCCACCAGCGCGAACCCGGGACGCACAGATACGCAGTATTTT.

The CDR3 sequence: CASSNGQGAWEQYV. In DNA, the CDR3 is TGTGCCAGCAGCAACGGACAGGGGGCTTGGGAGCAGTACGTC. The chain employs TRBV7-9 and TRBJ2-7, with 11 bases aligning to TRBD1. The CDR3 has 14 residues. Germline trimming cut 5 bases from V and 7 bases from J; bases unmatched to any gene: 7. Germline CDR1 SEHNR, CDR2 FQNEAQ (reference sequence).

This clonotype occurred a few times. This chain uses TRBV9 with TRBJ1-6, with a tentative D call TRBD1 (6 bases). The length of the CDR3 is 14 residues. Trimming removed 4 bases at V and 5 bases at J, with 10 bases between. Germline V CDR1 and CDR2: SGDLS, YYNGEE. CDR3 sequence reads: CASSRDRNNSPLHF. The CDR3 DNA follows: TGTGCCAGCAGCCGCGACAGGAATAATTCACCCCTCCACTTT.